The next 30 T cell receptor beta chains were all read from a single sample in a study of blood T cells in healthy people across ages. Next came a second PCR, run for about 6 to 12 cycles, which used a sample-barcoded 5' primer along with a J-beta primer mix. From the 5' RACE reads, TCRdb called clonotypes with MiXCR, one entry per CDR3 protein. The table shows under 950,000 distinct CDR3 sequences, with around a fifth occurring only once. Sequencing was carried out using blood. These receptors originate from a man aged 70 or older in good health.

This clonotype showed up just a few times. The chain links TRBV12-3 or TRBV12-4 to TRBJ2-5; D may be TRBD1 (6 bases). The CDR3 sequence is 13 residues long. V lost 7 bases and J 3 bases, leaving 12 bases between the germline ends. The CDR3 loop reads CASTSRGKETQYF. CDR3 sequence (DNA): TGTGCCAGCACCTCGAGGGGGAAAGAGACCCAGTACTTC.

The chain recombines TRBV29-1 with TRBJ1-5; TRBD1 is a possible D gene (6 bases). Germline CDR1 reads SQVTM; CDR2 reads ANQGSEA. V gave up 0 bases and J gave up 4 bases, with 10 bases separating them. CDR3 size: 14 residues. Here the CDR3 reads CSVEDPQGNQPQHF. The CDR3 DNA reads TGCAGCGTTGAAGATCCTCAGGGGAATCAGCCCCAGCATTTT.

This clonotype was recorded a few times. The rearrangement uses TRBV10-3 and TRBJ2-5; perhaps D is TRBD1 or TRBD2 (6 bases each). The germline gives CDR1 ENHRY, CDR2 SYGVKD. V was clipped by 4 bases and J by 7 bases, with 19 bases between them. CDR3 size: 15 residues. CDR3 amino acids: CAISGSEGGIGTQYF. CDR3 bases: TGTGCCATCAGTGGGAGCGAGGGGGGCATCGGGACCCAGTACTTC.

The chain combines TRBV12-3 or TRBV12-4 with TRBJ1-3; D not certain. V was trimmed by 7 bases and J by 7 bases, leaving 11 bases between them. This CDR3 is 12 amino acids long. The DNA of the CDR3 is TGTGCCAGCACCCCGGGTTGGAACACCATATATTTT. This gives the protein CASTPGWNTIYF.

Ten or more counts support this clonotype. V gene TRBV28 combines with J gene TRBJ1-2; unclear D gene. The CDR3 consists of 13 residues. Germline CDR1 reads MDHEN; CDR2 reads SYDVKM. The V and J ends lost 4 bases and 1 base respectively, with 7 bases between them. CDR3 in amino acids: CASSSTFNYGYTF. In nucleotides, the CDR3 is TGTGCCAGCAGTTCTACATTTAACTATGGCTACACCTTC.

The table lists this clonotype with many counts. V usage is TRBV10-3 and J usage is TRBJ2-3; D is ambiguous. V lost 0 bases and J lost 2, with 6 bases in between. Germline-derived CDR1 and CDR2 are ENHRY and SYGVKD. This CDR3 region has 14 residues. The DNA of the CDR3 is TGTGCCATCAGTGAGTCGTCAGTCACAGATACGCAGTATTTT. This sequence encodes CAISESSVTDTQYF.

In its sample, this clonotype was seen a few times. The V and J genes are TRBV18 and TRBJ2-3; 7 nucleotides match TRBD2. V shed 1 base, J shed 0 bases, and the junction held 4 bases outside the gene matches. Germline CDR1 is KGHSH and CDR2 is LQKENI. The CDR3 has 16 amino acids. CDR3 amino acids: CASSPLPSGSTDTQYF. The CDR3 nucleotides read TGTGCCAGCTCACCACTCCCTAGCGGTAGCACAGATACGCAGTATTTT.

This clonotype appeared a few times. V and J are TRBV7-9 and TRBJ1-1, with a possible D match to TRBD1 (5 bases). The CDR3 runs to 14 residues. The V end lost 7 bases, the J end lost 0 bases, and 12 bases lay between the germline ends. Per the germline V gene, CDR1 is SEHNR and CDR2 is FQNEAQ (reference sequence). CDR3 sequence reads: CASTLGGMNTEAFF. The DNA of the CDR3 is TGTGCCAGCACCTTGGGGGGTATGAACACTGAAGCTTTCTTT.

V and J are TRBV20-1 and TRBJ1-4; D call uncertain. The CDR3 has 12 residues. Germline V gives CDR1 DFQATT, CDR2 SNEGSKA (reference sequence). With 0 bases removed from V and 6 bases from J, the gap between germline ends came to 5 bases. The CDR3 spells CSARDLDEKLFF. In DNA, the CDR3 is TGCAGTGCTAGAGATCTGGATGAAAAACTGTTTTTT.

The chain has TRBV2 and TRBJ1-6; TRBD1 matches at 7 bases. The CDR3 runs 14 residues. V gave up 6 bases and J gave up 6 bases; unmatched junction bases: 5. From germline, CDR1 is SNHLY and CDR2 FYNNEI. The DNA for the CDR3 is TGTGCCAGCAGATGGGACAGAAGTAATTCACCCCTCCACTTT. This translates into CASRWDRSNSPLHF.

This chain uses TRBV6-5 with TRBJ2-5; the match to TRBD1 covers 7 bases. Trimming at V came to 5 bases and at J to 9 bases, leaving 12 bases not matched to a gene. The germline CDR1 and CDR2 sequences are MNHEY and SVGAGI. CDR3 length: 14 amino acids. In nucleotides, the CDR3 is TGTGCCAGCAGTGGTGGGCACAGGGGTGCTGCCCAGTACTTC. Translation gives CASSGGHRGAAQYF.

A word on this clonotype: The junction differs from germline at one of its ends, possibly a read error. The chain has TRBV12-3 or TRBV12-4 and TRBJ2-3, with 11 bases lining up with TRBD1. The CDR3 has 17 residues. The CDR3 sequence is CASSSSGTGGNTDTRYF. CDR3 nucleotide sequence: TGTGCCAGCAGTTCCTCGGGGACAGGGGGTAACACAGATACGCGGTATTTT.

The table lists this clonotype with many counts. J is TRBJ1-2 and V is TRBV6-5; D remains unclear. Germline CDR1 is MNHEY and CDR2 is SVGAGI. The CDR3 sequence is 13 residues long. The V gene lost 2 bases and the J gene lost 4 bases, with 8 bases spanning the gap. This CDR3 reads CASSYASTYGYTF. The CDR3 DNA reads TGTGCCAGCAGTTACGCCAGCACCTATGGCTACACCTTC.

This clonotype was seen more than once but under ten times. Germline and junction disagree at one end, which may indicate a read error. The chain has TRBV7-9 and TRBJ2-3; unclear D gene. Germline CDR1 and CDR2: SEHNR and FQNEAQ (reference sequence). The CDR3 loop spans 15 amino acids. The CDR3 sequence: CARSLTGLSTDRQYF. CDR3 nucleotides: TGTGCCCGCAGCTTAACGGGCCTTAGCACAGATAGGCAGTATTTT.

The chain has TRBV18 and TRBJ1-5; unclear D gene. CDR1 and CDR2 from the germline V gene are KGHSH and LQKENI. V lost 0 bases to trimming and J lost 4 bases, with 10 bases between them. The CDR3 sequence is 15 residues long. The CDR3 protein is CASSPPGKENQPQHF. The CDR3 DNA follows: TGTGCCAGCTCACCACCCGGGAAAGAGAATCAGCCCCAGCATTTT.

This clonotype was counted between two and nine times. V is TRBV20-1 and J is TRBJ2-5, with 7 bases fitting TRBD2. Germline CDR1 is DFQATT and CDR2 is SNEGSKA (reference sequence). V lost 6 bases to trimming and J lost 5 bases; unmatched junction nucleotides: 21. The CDR3 runs to 17 residues. This CDR3 is CSASTGGTLAITETQYF. In DNA form, the CDR3 reads TGCAGTGCCTCGACGGGGGGTACCCTAGCCATTACGGAGACCCAGTACTTC.

The chain couples TRBV28 to TRBJ2-7, with 15 nucleotides matching TRBD2. This CDR3 comprises 17 residues. Germline V gene data show CDR1 as MDHEN and CDR2 as SYDVKM. J gave up 0 bases and V 4 bases, and 4 bases lay outside the gene matches. This chain's CDR3 is CASSSGTSGGPSYEQYF. The CDR3 nucleotides are TGTGCCAGCAGTTCCGGGACTAGCGGGGGGCCCTCCTACGAGCAGTACTTC.

This sequence joins TRBV13 and TRBJ1-2; a possible D gene is TRBD1 (5 bases). The CDR3 has 15 residues. Trimming removed 1 base from V and 6 bases from J, with 15 bases in between. Germline V gene sequence: CDR1 PRHDT, CDR2 FYEKMQ (reference sequence). CDR3 coding DNA: TGTGCCAGCAGCTTAGAAGGGACGGAAAGGGATGGCTACACCTTC. Translating it yields CASSLEGTERDGYTF.

This clonotype has just a few counts. Mismatch with germline at one junction end may stem from a read error. This CDR3 reads CSARDDKPGAYGYTF. In DNA form, the CDR3 reads TGCAGTGCCAGAGATGACAAACCAGGGGCCTATGGCTACACCTTC. V and J are TRBV20-1 and TRBJ1-2, with a possible D match to TRBD1 (6 bases). The V gene's germline CDR1 is DFQATT and CDR2 SNEGSKA (reference sequence). This CDR3 is 15 amino acids long.

This clonotype showed up just a few times. V usage is TRBV5-5 and J usage is TRBJ2-2; no firm D call. The V and J ends lost 0 bases and 0 bases respectively, with 6 bases between them. There are 15 residues in the CDR3. The germline gives CDR1 SGHKS, CDR2 YYEKEE (reference sequence). The CDR3 sequence is CASSLVTANTGELFF. CDR3 sequence (DNA): TGTGCCAGCAGCTTGGTCACGGCGAACACCGGGGAGCTGTTTTTT.

The chain employs TRBV29-1 and TRBJ1-2; TRBD1 aligns across 7 bases. With V trimmed by 0 bases and J by 4 bases, 5 bases remained unmatched. The CDR3 consists of 14 residues. The germline V gene encodes CDR1 SQVTM and CDR2 ANQGSEA. CDR3 DNA: TGCAGCGTTGAAGATGAGGGACAGTCCTATGGCTACACCTTC. Translating gives CSVEDEGQSYGYTF.

This clonotype appeared a few times. The CDR3 sequence is CASSSVTGGSTTEAFF. The CDR3 nucleotides are TGTGCCAGCTCATCAGTGACAGGGGGCTCGACCACTGAAGCTTTCTTT. J is TRBJ1-1 and V is TRBV18, with 10 positions matching TRBD1. The CDR3 has 16 residues. The V segment lost 5 bases and the J segment 4 bases; nucleotides outside the gene matches: 10. The germline V gene has CDR1 KGHSH and CDR2 LQKENI.

This clonotype was seen many times. V usage is TRBV10-3 and J usage is TRBJ2-5, with D perhaps TRBD1 or TRBD2 (6 bases each). Trimming took off 3 bases at V and 4 bases at J, with 9 bases between the two ends. Germline V gene sequence: CDR1 ENHRY, CDR2 SYGVKD. This CDR3 contains 13 residues. CDR3 nucleotide sequence: TGTGCCATCAGTGAACAGGGAGGAGAGACCCAGTACTTC. This encodes CAISEQGGETQYF.

This clonotype was seen a handful of times. This chain joins TRBV7-9 and TRBJ1-2, with D hard to call. Germline V gene data show CDR1 as SEHNR and CDR2 as FQNEAQ (reference sequence). Deletions cut 5 bases from V and 3 bases from J, with 10 bases between. The CDR3 covers 13 residues. DNA for the CDR3: TGTGCCAGCAGCGGACCTGTGGACTATGGCTACACCTTC. Residues: CASSGPVDYGYTF.

This chain joins TRBV6-2 or TRBV6-3 and TRBJ2-7, with D perhaps matching TRBD2 (6 bases). The closer fit of TRBJ2-1 to the DNA end suggests the J call may be wrong. Germline values: CDR1 MNHEY, CDR2 SVGEGT. The CDR3 has 13 residues. CDR3 in DNA: TGTGCCAGCAGCCAAACTAGCTTCCATGAGCAGTTCTTC. Amino acids: CASSQTSFHEQFF.

This clonotype has a single count. The chain recombines TRBV7-6 with TRBJ2-3; TRBD2 might be the D (5 bases). Trimming removed 2 bases at V and 4 bases at J, with 10 bases between. Per the germline V gene, CDR1 is SGHVS and CDR2 is FNYEAQ. CDR3 length: 14 residues. The CDR3 DNA reads as TGTGCCAGCAGCTTATTGTTGAGGGCAGATACGCAGTATTTT. Residues: CASSLLLRADTQYF.

This clonotype was found a few times. V usage is TRBV28 and J usage is TRBJ1-5; possibly TRBD1 for D (6 bases). The V gene's germline CDR1 is MDHEN and CDR2 SYDVKM. The CDR3 is 14 residues long. Trimming stripped 10 bases from V and 2 bases from J, with 15 bases between. The CDR3 protein is CATFTRGGNQPQHF. CDR3 in DNA: TGTGCCACATTCACCAGGGGAGGCAATCAGCCCCAGCATTTT.

This clonotype has just a few counts. The V gene is TRBV20-1, the J gene TRBJ2-5; D is ambiguous. The J call may be faulty, since TRBJ2-1 better matches the DNA end. This CDR3 has 15 amino acids. Germline V gives CDR1 DFQATT, CDR2 SNEGSKA (reference sequence). DNA of the CDR3: TGCAGTGCTAGAGATGGGGTGCCCGGGTACAATGAGCAGTTCTTC. Encoded protein: CSARDGVPGYNEQFF.

This clonotype occurred a few times. V usage is TRBV29-1 and J usage is TRBJ1-2; D possibly corresponds to TRBD1 (6 bases). Looked up from germline, CDR1 is SQVTM and CDR2 is ANQGSEA. CDR3 size: 10 residues. V shed 7 bases and J shed 8 bases, with 11 bases lying between them. This CDR3 is CSAEQGGYTF. CDR3 in DNA: TGCAGCGCCGAACAGGGAGGCTACACCTTC.

This clonotype was detected only a few times. The chain carries TRBV6-5 and TRBJ1-4; D not resolved. Germline CDR1 and CDR2: MNHEY and SVGAGI. V was trimmed by 4 bases and J by 11 bases, leaving 17 bases between them. This CDR3 has 14 amino acids. The CDR3: CASSWAFDGGKLFF. The CDR3 DNA reads as TGTGCCAGCAGTTGGGCTTTTGATGGAGGCAAACTGTTTTTT.